This T cell receptor beta chain was documented in a study of blood T cell repertoires in COVID-19. Study-wide context: Donors in the United States, Italy and Spain gave samples during acute or convalescent COVID-19. T cells, B-cell-depleted T cells, or PBMCs provided the cDNA or gDNA that served as material.

As handled by the study authors: Estimation of nucleated cell counts was performed using reference gene primer amplification. Produced via immunoSEQ multiplex PCR; TCRdb's table is partial and in-frame only. From that table come the V and J calls and clone size; the DNA was used to work out D and trimming. This table has about 75,000 clones, over 80% appearing once. V lost 6 bases, J lost 3 bases, and 2 bases stayed unmatched. From germline, CDR1 is MDHEN and CDR2 SYDVKM. The CDR3 contains 13 residues. The sequenced material came from peripheral blood. V gene TRBV28 combines with J gene TRBJ1-2, with TRBD1 matching 9 bases. This clonotype originated in a woman aged 45-60 years with acute or convalescent COVID-19. The CDR3 loop is CASRTGGDYGYTF. The CDR3 nucleotides read TGTGCCAGCAGGACAGGGGGGGACTATGGCTACACCTTC.